The T cell receptor (beta chain) described here comes from a study of blood T cells in healthy people across ages (dated by TCRdb to between 2014 and 2017). Background on the whole study: In model experiments, template switching captured roughly one uniquely barcoded TCR beta cDNA molecule for every two T cells. Age-related changes in TCR beta repertoire diversity were measured in the study by deep sequencing normalized with unique cDNA molecular identifiers. The donors were divided into four age groups: young (average around 17 years), middle-aged (approximately 41), aged (about 60) and long-lived (about 84). To avoid experimental bias, donors of different ages were randomly spread across the sequencing lanes. Two additional independent replicas of 1 million unique cDNA reads from the same blood draw were analyzed for two donors (one aged 18 to 29 and one aged 80 or older). General conclusions and limits of the study: Because donor CMV infection status was unknown, age-related changes in expanded clonotypes were potentially confounded. Estimates of total diversity based on one million sequenced T cells were considered lower bounds and underestimates. Bulk unsorted PBMC profiling prevented conclusive comparison of naive and antigen-experienced compartments. The long-lived group showed more naive CD4+ T cells, fewer expanded clones and increased TCR diversity than the aged group, suggesting age selection. The percentage of naive T cells measured by flow cytometry correlated strongly with observed TCR beta diversity. As age increased, observed TCR beta diversity per million T cells dropped in a roughly linear way, and a significant reduction was already evident by age about 36.

Turning to this clonotype: Its antigen specificity is not known. A read error may be the cause here, since a much bigger clone is one base away.

The protocol used for the library was 5' RACE. These reads were obtained on an Illumina HiSeq 2500. A second PCR of roughly 7 to 11 cycles was performed with a sample-barcoded 5' primer and a J-beta primer mix. A template-switch 5' adaptor carrying 12 random nucleotides introduced a unique molecular identifier onto each TCR beta cDNA molecule. At least 2.5 million CDR3-containing paired-end reads were obtained from each sample. First-strand cDNA was synthesized from all RNA with the Mint cDNA synthesis kit, primed by a TRBC-specific oligonucleotide. All cDNA was treated with uracil-DNA glycosylase and then went through a first 18-cycle PCR with the universal primers M1SS and BC2_uni_R. The authors processed their data as follows. Each sample was normalized by randomly selecting 1 million high-quality reads, each carrying a distinct molecular identifier. Instead of being binned into consensus sequences, reads with shared molecular identifiers were discarded. CDR3 identification, clonotype clustering and error correction used MiTCR with a Q25 quality threshold and the strictest error-elimination algorithm. A nonparametric unseen species model with Euler transformation was used to estimate lower-bound total TCR beta diversity. TCRdb reanalyzed the raw reads on its own, using fastp at Q25 for trimming and MiXCR for clone calling, and kept in-frame beta chains. Each entry is one CDR3 protein sequence, shown with its most common DNA and genes. It is TCRdb's table, rather than the study itself, that gives the V and J calls and clone size. The sample table contains 600,000 or so distinct CDR3 sequences; only one count was recorded for approximately 30% of them. The ten largest make up approximately 14% of the sample.

The donors were some 39 Caucasian individuals from Russia, aged roughly 6 to 100 years, who were systemically healthy. Each donor gave ten milliliters of peripheral blood, drawn into EDTA-treated Vacutainer tubes. Ficoll-Paque density-gradient centrifugation was used to isolate PBMCs, with at least 7 million per sample. Total RNA was extracted from PBMCs with Trizol reagent, with at least 6 micrograms obtained per sample. For every donor, flow cytometry on a PBMC aliquot measured the percentage of naive CD45RAhigh/CD27high T cells. Sequenced material: blood. The clonotype comes from a woman at least 80 years old in good health.

The CDR3 has the sequence CASSYGTGMYGCTF. The DNA sequence follows: TGTGCCAGCAGTTACGGGACAGGGATGTATGGCTGCACCTTC. The chain joins TRBV6-5 to TRBJ1-2; 9 junctional bases match TRBD1. In the germline V gene, CDR1 corresponds to MNHEY and CDR2 to SVGAGI. From its cysteine to its phenylalanine, the CDR3 spans 14 amino acids. The CDR3 DNA has 42 bases and is translated from base 1.